Listed here are 22 T cell receptor beta chains from one sample, sequenced in a study of T cells in Graves' hyperthyroidism and ophthalmopathy (dated by TCRdb to the late 2010s). The library relied on multiplex PCR. Instrument on record: Illumina HiSeq 2000. The TCR beta CDR3 regions were amplified from RNA transcripts. For the first round of RT-PCR on the TCR CDR3, the HTBI primer set was used together with the Qiagen OneStep RT-PCR kit. The public reads were quality trimmed at Q25 with fastp and then assembled into clones with MiXCR by TCRdb, keeping productive beta chains. Identical CDR3 proteins give one entry, which carries the most common genes and DNA. The sample yields hundreds of thousands of distinct CDR3 sequences; around 17% were counted once. The ten biggest clones cover approximately 30% of the sample. Material: blood. Receptors originate from a woman under 30 with Graves' ophthalmopathy.

This clonotype was found a few times. This sequence joins TRBV20-1 and TRBJ1-6; TRBD1 agrees at 8 bases. Germline V gene sequence: CDR1 DFQATT, CDR2 SNEGSKA (reference sequence). This CDR3 has 16 amino acids. The ends lost 6 bases at V and 7 bases at J; junction bases unmatched: 14. The CDR3 is CSAQRRQGALNSPLHF. The CDR3 bases are TGCAGTGCCCAGAGACGGCAGGGGGCACTAAATTCACCCCTCCACTTT.

This clonotype was seen more than once but under ten times. The rearrangement uses TRBV6-4 and TRBJ1-6; D is undetermined. CDR1 is MRHNA, CDR2 SNTAGT, per germline. This CDR3 has 16 amino acids. Trimming cost V 1 base and J 5 bases, with 12 bases left between them. CDR3 sequence: CASSDLRMSDNSPLHF. CDR3 coding DNA: TGTGCCAGCAGTGACTTAAGAATGAGCGATAATTCACCCCTCCACTTT.

This clonotype showed up many times. V gene TRBV6-5 combines with J gene TRBJ2-3; tentatively, D is TRBD1 or TRBD2 (5 bases each). CDR1 and CDR2 (germline): MNHEY, SVGAGI. CDR3 size: 18 residues. V lost 0 bases, J lost 2 bases, and 18 bases lay in between. The CDR3: CASSYSSAEGWDTDTQYF. DNA for the CDR3: TGTGCCAGCAGTTACTCCTCCGCTGAGGGGTGGGACACAGATACGCAGTATTTT.

This rearrangement joins TRBV6-1 to TRBJ1-1; D might be TRBD1 (5 bases). Between the trimmed V and J ends, which lost 5 bases and 4 bases, there was a span of 14 bases. Germline CDR1 MNHNS, CDR2 SASEGT. CDR3 length: 14 residues. CDR3 DNA sequence: TGTGCCAGCAGTCGCGGAGGGGCCCGCACTGAAGCTTTCTTT. This gives the protein CASSRGGARTEAFF.

This clonotype occurred many times. This chain uses TRBV7-9 with TRBJ1-1, with D uncertain. The germline CDR1 and CDR2 sequences are SEHNR and FQNEAQ (reference sequence). The CDR3 runs 16 residues. Trimming left V 5 bases short and J 3 bases short, with 19 bases between. CDR3 coding DNA: TGTGCCAGCAGCCCCCCCGCAGCAGGCCCATACACTGAAGCTTTCTTT. It specifies CASSPPAAGPYTEAFF.

Regarding this clonotype: An end of the junction does not agree with germline; a read error may underlie this. The genes are TRBV20-1 and TRBJ1-2; TRBD1 is a possible D gene (5 bases). The CDR3 has 14 residues. Germline V gene data show CDR1 as DFQATT and CDR2 as SNEGSKA (reference sequence). This CDR3 reads CSAMAEGLDYGYTF. CDR3 sequence (DNA): TGCAGCGCTATGGCAGAGGGGTTAGACTATGGCTACACCTTC.

This clonotype is labeled medium-sized. V usage is TRBV7-6 and J usage is TRBJ2-1, with TRBD2 matching over 10 bases. Unmatched junction bases numbered 7, after V lost 5 bases and J lost 0 bases. CDR1 SGHVS and CDR2 FNYEAQ come from the germline V gene. CDR3 size: 17 residues. CDR3 amino acids: CASSPSGGLYSYNEQFF. As DNA, the CDR3 is TGTGCCAGCAGCCCTAGCGGGGGACTATACTCCTACAATGAGCAGTTCTTC. The full variable domain, in which reference TRBV7-6 and TRBJ2-1 provide the parts outside the CDR3, is GAGVSQSPRYKVTKRGQDVALRCDPISGHVSLYWYRQALGQGPEFLTYFNYEAQQDKSGLPNDRFSAERPEGSISTLTIQRTEQRDSAMYRCASSPSGGLYSYNEQFFGPGTRLTVL.

This clonotype has a handful of counts. J is TRBJ1-6 and V is TRBV6-1, with TRBD1 as a possible D gene (5 bases). The V end lost 3 bases, the J end lost 0 bases, and 6 bases lay between the germline ends. Germline V gene data show CDR1 as MNHNS and CDR2 as SASEGT. This CDR3 spans 15 amino acids. CDR3 sequence (DNA): TGTGCCAGCAGTGAGGGGACCTCCTATAATTCACCCCTCCACTTT. Amino acids: CASSEGTSYNSPLHF.

This clonotype came up many times. The chain combines TRBV20-1 with TRBJ1-2; unclear D gene. Germline V gene lookup returns CDR1 DFQATT and CDR2 SNEGSKA (reference sequence). This CDR3 region has 13 residues. The germline V and J ends were trimmed by 3 bases and 4 bases, with 12 bases remaining between them. The CDR3 bases are TGCAGTGCTAGGACGGCGGGAGTCTATGGCTACACCTTC. Protein product: CSARTAGVYGYTF.

This clonotype showed up many times. This chain uses TRBV28 with TRBJ2-3, with D hard to call. Germline V CDR1 and CDR2: MDHEN, SYDVKM. V was trimmed by 7 bases and J by 2 bases, leaving 10 bases between them. The CDR3 spans 13 residues. The CDR3 sequence: CASTLPYTDTQYF. CDR3 in DNA: TGTGCCAGCACCTTACCATACACAGATACGCAGTATTTT.

Many counts were recorded for this clonotype. A junction end diverges from the germline sequence, so it may reflect a read error. J is TRBJ2-3 and V is TRBV7-7, with 7 bases aligning to TRBD2. Per the germline V gene, CDR1 is SSHAT and CDR2 is FNYEAQ (reference sequence). The length of the CDR3 is 16 residues. The chain's CDR3 is CASSSRPAGSTDTQYF. CDR3 DNA: TGTGCTAGCAGCTCGCGTCCAGCGGGGAGCACAGATACGCAGTATTTT.

The gene calls are TRBV2 and TRBJ1-1, with unresolved D. Germline V gene data show CDR1 as SNHLY and CDR2 as FYNNEI. The V gene lost 0 bases and the J gene lost 7 bases, with 9 bases spanning the gap. The CDR3 is made up of 13 amino acids. The CDR3 loop reads CASSEAQGGEAFF. The DNA for the CDR3 is TGTGCCAGCAGTGAAGCGCAAGGAGGTGAAGCTTTCTTT.

This clonotype was seen repeatedly, ten times or more. The V gene is TRBV5-6, the J gene TRBJ2-7; 8 nucleotides align to TRBD2. The CDR3 consists of 13 residues. The germline V gene has CDR1 SGHDT and CDR2 YYEEEE. With 3 bases clipped from V and 7 bases from J, the junction kept 6 bases outside the gene matches. The CDR3 nucleotides are TGTGCCAGCAGCTACAGCGGGAGTTGGGAGCAGTACTTC. Translation: CASSYSGSWEQYF.

This clonotype was observed at least ten times. The chain employs TRBV27 and TRBJ2-1, with D perhaps assigned TRBD1 or TRBD2 (5 bases each). Germline CDR1 and CDR2: MNHEY and SMNVEV (reference sequence). The CDR3 extends over 15 amino acids. Between the trimmed V and J ends, which lost 8 bases and 5 bases, there was a span of 19 bases. CDR3 loop: CASRPRRDADNEQFF. CDR3 coding DNA: TGTGCCAGCCGACCCCGCCGGGACGCCGACAATGAGCAGTTCTTC.

This clonotype was seen ten or more times. DNA for the CDR3: TGTGCCAGCAGTGGGACCCGGGACAGGGCACTAGCGAGGGCCTACGAGCAGTACTTC. Translating it yields CASSGTRDRALARAYEQYF. V usage is TRBV25-1 and J usage is TRBJ2-7; 9 nucleotides match TRBD1. The ends lost 4 bases at V and 2 bases at J; junction bases unmatched: 18. Per the germline V gene, CDR1 is MGHDK and CDR2 is SYGVNS. The CDR3 length is 19 residues.

This clonotype was counted at least ten times. The chain links TRBV12-3 or TRBV12-4 to TRBJ2-6; unclear D gene. With 5 bases removed from V and 4 bases from J, the gap between germline ends came to 18 bases. This CDR3 spans 17 amino acids. The DNA of the CDR3 is TGTGCCAGCAGTCCCAGGAGCGAGGCTTTAGGGGCCAACGTCCTGACTTTC. Translated, it gives CASSPRSEALGANVLTF.

There are many counts of this clonotype. The chain carries TRBV6-1 and TRBJ2-5; possible D gene TRBD2, 6 bases. Germline V gives CDR1 MNHNS, CDR2 SASEGT. CDR3 length: 14 amino acids. The ends were cut back, 5 bases at V and 7 bases at J, with 17 bases in the middle. CDR3 sequence reads: CASSPRLVGGTQYF. The CDR3 coding sequence is TGTGCCAGCAGTCCCCGACTAGTCGGGGGGACCCAGTACTTC.

This clonotype came up a few times. This sequence joins TRBV9 and TRBJ2-2; 12 positions match TRBD2. Germline V gene sequence: CDR1 SGDLS, CDR2 YYNGEE. Germline trimming cut 1 base from V and 0 bases from J; bases unmatched to any gene: 4. The CDR3 covers 18 residues. This CDR3 reads CASSVRLAGGPNTGELFF. For the CDR3, the DNA is TGTGCCAGCAGCGTACGCCTAGCGGGGGGGCCGAACACCGGGGAGCTGTTTTTT.

This clonotype was seen repeatedly, ten times or more. The chain is built from TRBV9 and TRBJ2-7, with TRBD1 identical over 8 bases. Looked up from germline, CDR1 is SGDLS and CDR2 is YYNGEE. This CDR3 spans 14 amino acids. Unmatched junction bases numbered 4, after V lost 0 bases and J lost 5 bases. DNA for the CDR3: TGTGCCAGCAGCGTAGACGGACAGGGAGACGAGCAGTACTTC. It translates to CASSVDGQGDEQYF.

This clonotype was seen only once. The chain uses TRBV9 and TRBJ2-5; TRBD2 aligns across 8 bases. V shed 0 bases and J 5 bases; nucleotides not matched to a gene: 6. Germline CDR1 SGDLS, CDR2 YYNGEE. CDR3 length: 15 residues. CDR3 sequence reads: CASSVGPAGVETQYF. CDR3 sequence (DNA): TGTGCCAGCAGCGTAGGTCCAGCGGGGGTGGAGACCCAGTACTTC.

The chain couples TRBV20-1 to TRBJ2-5, with D hard to call. V was cut by 2 bases and J by 1 base, with 5 bases left in between. The CDR3 contains 12 residues. Germline V gene lookup returns CDR1 DFQATT and CDR2 SNEGSKA (reference sequence). The CDR3 DNA reads as TGCAGTGCTAGAAAGGGCCAAGAGACCCAGTACTTC. Protein product: CSARKGQETQYF.

The chain joins TRBV3-1 to TRBJ1-1; TRBD1 aligns across 7 bases. V lost 3 bases to trimming and J lost 4 bases; unmatched junction nucleotides: 11. This CDR3 is 16 amino acids long. CDR1 and CDR2 (germline): LGHDT, YNNKEL (reference sequence). The CDR3 DNA reads as TGTGCCAGCAGCCAGGGCGGGAGACAGGGAAGCACTGAAGCTTTCTTT. This gives the protein CASSQGGRQGSTEAFF.